These 10 T cell receptor beta chains came from one sample sequenced in a study of PD-1 blockade in mismatch repair-deficient tumors. Only in-frame clones appear in the TCRdb table, and some are missing; sequencing was by immunoSEQ multiplex PCR. The sample yields fewer than 50,000 clones, about four fifths seen once. This sample comprised peripheral blood, obtained 4 weeks after starting pembrolizumab. The receptors stem from an adult with mismatch repair-deficient cancer.

V usage is TRBV2 and J usage is TRBJ2-5, with 9 bases identical to TRBD2. The germline V gene encodes CDR1 SNHLY and CDR2 FYNNEI. Losses at the gene ends were 6 bases for V and 5 bases for J; bases not matched to a gene: 10. CDR3 size: 15 residues. CDR3 loop: CASSFLAGSWETQYF. The CDR3 DNA sequence: TGTGCCAGCAGCTTCCTAGCGGGATCGTGGGAGACCCAGTACTTC. Full variable domain (outside the CDR3, taken from reference TRBV2 and TRBJ2-5): EPEVTQTPSHQVTQMGQEVILRCVPISNHLYFYWYRQILGQKVEFLVSFYNNEISEKSEIFDDQFSVERPDGSNFTLKIRSTKLEDSAMYFCASSFLAGSWETQYFGPGTRLLVL.

A few counts support this clone. The J gene is TRBJ2-7, the V gene TRBV11-3, with D unclear. Trimming cost V 5 bases and J 3 bases, with 8 bases left between them. CDR1 is SGHNT and CDR2 is YENEEA in the germline V gene. This CDR3 comprises 12 residues. CDR3 nucleotide sequence: TGTGCCAGCAGCATCACTAACTACGAGCAGTACTTC. It codes for CASSITNYEQYF.

The chain employs TRBV5-1 and TRBJ2-1; D may correspond to TRBD1 or TRBD2 (5 bases each). Germline assignment: CDR1 SGHRS and CDR2 YFSETQ. The CDR3 runs to 13 residues. The ends were cut back, 4 bases at V and 3 bases at J, with 8 bases in the middle. CDR3 in amino acids: CASSEGSYNEQFF. CDR3 DNA sequence: TGCGCCAGCAGCGAGGGGAGCTACAATGAGCAGTTCTTC.

The chain couples TRBV6-6 to TRBJ1-3; D is perhaps TRBD1 (6 bases). The CDR3 totals 15 residues. V lost 2 bases and J 3 bases, leaving 11 bases between the germline ends. Germline CDR1 is MNHNY and CDR2 is SVGAGI (reference sequence). CDR3 sequence (DNA): TGTGCCAGCAGTTACGCAGGGGCAGGTGGAAACACCATATATTTT. This gives the protein CASSYAGAGGNTIYF.

This clone has more than one count but fewer than ten. The chain couples TRBV11-2 to TRBJ2-5; 7 bases align to TRBD2. V shed 1 base and J 2 bases; nucleotides not matched to a gene: 4. CDR1 and CDR2 from the germline V gene are SGHAT and FQNNGV. This CDR3 spans 15 amino acids. The chain's CDR3 is CASSLVASGQETQYF. The CDR3 DNA reads as TGTGCCAGCAGCTTAGTCGCTAGCGGACAAGAGACCCAGTACTTC.

DNA of the CDR3: TGTGCCAGCAGCCCTCCGACAGGGTTCTCTGGGGCCAACGTCCTGACTTTC. This codes for CASSPPTGFSGANVLTF. The chain joins TRBV5-4 to TRBJ2-6, with 7 nucleotides matching TRBD1. V shed 4 bases and J 0 bases; nucleotides not matched to a gene: 7. From germline, CDR1 is SGHNT and CDR2 YYREEE (reference sequence). This CDR3 region has 17 residues. The whole variable domain, filled in from reference TRBV5-4 and TRBJ2-6, reads ETGVTQSPTHLIKTRGQQVTLRCSSQSGHNTVSWYQQALGQGPQFIFQYYREEENGRGNFPPRFSGLQFPNYSSELNVNALELDDSALYLCASSPPTGFSGANVLTFGAGSRLTVL.

The rearrangement uses TRBV6-4 and TRBJ2-1; 10 bases map to TRBD2. Trimming at V came to 0 bases and at J to 5 bases, leaving 1 base not matched to a gene. Germline values: CDR1 MRHNA, CDR2 SNTAGT. The CDR3 extends over 15 amino acids. The CDR3 sequence: CASSDSTSGHNEQFF. CDR3 nucleotides: TGTGCCAGCAGTGACTCGACTAGCGGGCACAATGAGCAGTTCTTC.

The chain employs TRBV10-3 and TRBJ1-3; D gene ambiguous. This CDR3 has 14 residues. V was shortened by 3 bases and J by 3 bases, with 9 bases between the two germline ends. CDR1 and CDR2 (germline): ENHRY, SYGVKD. The DNA for the CDR3 is TGTGCCATCAGTGATTCAAGAGGTGGAAACACCATATATTTT. Its protein is CAISDSRGGNTIYF.

The rearrangement joins TRBV18 to TRBJ2-7, with a tentative D call TRBD1 (6 bases). V was shortened by 3 bases and J by 0 bases, with 9 bases between the two germline ends. The CDR3 length is 14 residues. CDR1 is KGHSH, CDR2 LQKENI, per germline. DNA of the CDR3: TGTGCCAGCTCACCCGGGACATTCTCCTACGAGCAGTACTTC. This codes for CASSPGTFSYEQYF.

The chain is built from TRBV11-3 and TRBJ2-7; no clear D gene. Looked up from germline, CDR1 is SGHNT and CDR2 is YENEEA. V was cut by 3 bases and J by 3 bases, with 15 bases left in between. The CDR3 covers 15 residues. The CDR3, as DNA: TGTGCCAGCAGCTTTGAACACGGAATGGGCTACGAGCAGTACTTC. Amino acids: CASSFEHGMGYEQYF.